This T cell receptor beta chain was captured by sequencing in a study of control samples from healthy donors and cancer patients. Sequencing used immunoSEQ multiplex PCR; TCRdb keeps in-frame clones, though not all of them. There are some 150,000 clones in the sample; about 95% occur only once, and 14% lies in the top ten. This CDR3 comprises 13 residues. J gave up 7 bases and V 6 bases, and 8 bases lay outside the gene matches. Germline CDR1 and CDR2: LNHDA and SQIVND (reference sequence). This TCR was recovered from a man in his 60s with colorectal cancer. The rearrangement uses TRBV19 and TRBJ1-1; TRBD1 agrees at 7 bases. The sequenced sample was PBMCs. CDR3 region: CASSVDRVGEAFF. CDR3 sequence (DNA): TGTGCCAGTAGCGTCGACAGGGTGGGTGAAGCTTTCTTT. The variable domain in full, with the rest retrieved from reference TRBV19 and TRBJ1-1, is DGGITQSPKYLFRKEGQNVTLSCEQNLNHDAMYWYRQDPGQGLRLIYYSQIVNDFQKGDIAEGYSVSREKKESFPLTVTSAQKNPTAFYLCASSVDRVGEAFFGQGTRLTVV.